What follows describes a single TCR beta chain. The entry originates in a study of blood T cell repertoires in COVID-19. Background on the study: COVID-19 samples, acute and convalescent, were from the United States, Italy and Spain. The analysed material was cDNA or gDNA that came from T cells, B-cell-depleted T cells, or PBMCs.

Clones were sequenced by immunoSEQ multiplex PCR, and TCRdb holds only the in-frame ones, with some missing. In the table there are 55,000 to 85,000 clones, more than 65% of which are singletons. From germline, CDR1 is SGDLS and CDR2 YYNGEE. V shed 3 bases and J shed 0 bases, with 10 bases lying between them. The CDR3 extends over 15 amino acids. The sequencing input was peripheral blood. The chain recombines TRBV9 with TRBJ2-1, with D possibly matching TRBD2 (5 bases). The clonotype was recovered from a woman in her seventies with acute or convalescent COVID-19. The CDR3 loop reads CASSARGDSYNEQFF. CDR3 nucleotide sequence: TGTGCCAGCAGCGCCCGGGGAGACTCCTACAATGAGCAGTTCTTC.